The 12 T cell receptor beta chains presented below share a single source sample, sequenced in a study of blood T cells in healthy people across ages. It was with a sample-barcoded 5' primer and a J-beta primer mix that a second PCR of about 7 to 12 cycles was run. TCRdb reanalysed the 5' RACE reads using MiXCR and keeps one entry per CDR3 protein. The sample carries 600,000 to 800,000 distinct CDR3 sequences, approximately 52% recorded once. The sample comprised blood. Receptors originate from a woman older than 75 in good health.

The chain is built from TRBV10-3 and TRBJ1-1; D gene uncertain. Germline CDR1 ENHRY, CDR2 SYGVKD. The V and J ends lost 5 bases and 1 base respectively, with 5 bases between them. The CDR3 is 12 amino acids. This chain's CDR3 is CAISRTNTEAFF. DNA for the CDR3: TGTGCCATCAGTAGGACGAACACTGAAGCTTTCTTT.

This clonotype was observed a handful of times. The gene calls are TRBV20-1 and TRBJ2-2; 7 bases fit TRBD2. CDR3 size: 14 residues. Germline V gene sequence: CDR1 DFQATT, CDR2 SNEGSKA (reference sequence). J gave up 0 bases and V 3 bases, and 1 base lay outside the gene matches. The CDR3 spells CSARTSPNTGELFF. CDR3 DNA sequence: TGCAGTGCTAGGACTAGCCCGAACACCGGGGAGCTGTTTTTT.

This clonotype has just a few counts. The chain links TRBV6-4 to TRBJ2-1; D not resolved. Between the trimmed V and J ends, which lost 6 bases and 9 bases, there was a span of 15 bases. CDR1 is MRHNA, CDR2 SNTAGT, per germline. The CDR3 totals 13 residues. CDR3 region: CASSPRSVGEQFF. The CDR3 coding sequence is TGTGCCAGCAGCCCGCGGTCCGTGGGTGAGCAGTTCTTC.

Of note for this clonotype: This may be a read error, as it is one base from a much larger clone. CDR3 DNA sequence: TGCGGCGTTGTCGGGGCTCGTTCGGTCAATGAGCAGTTCTTC. Its protein is CGVVGARSVNEQFF. The chain is built from TRBV29-1 and TRBJ2-1; D may correspond to TRBD1 or TRBD2 (5 bases each). The CDR3 runs 14 residues. Germline CDR1 is SQVTM and CDR2 is ANQGSEA.

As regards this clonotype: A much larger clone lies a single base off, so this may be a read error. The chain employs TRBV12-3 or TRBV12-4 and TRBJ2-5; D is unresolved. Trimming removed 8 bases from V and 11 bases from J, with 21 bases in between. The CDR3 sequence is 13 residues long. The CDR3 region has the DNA TGTGCCAGCCTGGATGGGGTGACGGATGAGCAGTACTTC. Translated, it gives CASLDGVTDEQYF.

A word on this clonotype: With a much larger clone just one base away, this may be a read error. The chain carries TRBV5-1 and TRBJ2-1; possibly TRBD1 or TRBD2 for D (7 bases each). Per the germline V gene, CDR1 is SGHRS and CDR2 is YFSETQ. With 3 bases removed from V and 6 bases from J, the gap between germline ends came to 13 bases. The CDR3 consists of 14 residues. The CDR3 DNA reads TGCGCCAGCAGCTCCCCAGGGGGGGGCAATGAGCAGTTCTTC. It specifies CASSSPGGGNEQFF.

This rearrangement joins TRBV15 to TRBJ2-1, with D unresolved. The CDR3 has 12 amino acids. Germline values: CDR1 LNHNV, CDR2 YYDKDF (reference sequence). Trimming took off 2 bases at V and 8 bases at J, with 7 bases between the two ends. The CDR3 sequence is CATSRPHYEQFF. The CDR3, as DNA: TGTGCCACCAGCAGACCCCACTATGAGCAGTTCTTC.

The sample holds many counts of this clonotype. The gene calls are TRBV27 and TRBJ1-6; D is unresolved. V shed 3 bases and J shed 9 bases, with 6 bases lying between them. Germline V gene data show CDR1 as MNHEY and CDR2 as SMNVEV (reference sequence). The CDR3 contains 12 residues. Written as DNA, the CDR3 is TGTGCCAGCAGTTTGTCGTCTTCACCCCTCCACTTT. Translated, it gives CASSLSSSPLHF.

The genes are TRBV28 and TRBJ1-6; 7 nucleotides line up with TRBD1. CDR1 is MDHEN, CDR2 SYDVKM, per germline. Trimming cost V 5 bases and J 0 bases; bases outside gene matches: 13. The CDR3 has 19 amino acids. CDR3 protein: CASSPLPGQGDSYNSPLHF. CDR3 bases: TGTGCCAGCAGTCCACTCCCCGGGCAGGGGGACTCCTATAATTCACCCCTCCACTTT.

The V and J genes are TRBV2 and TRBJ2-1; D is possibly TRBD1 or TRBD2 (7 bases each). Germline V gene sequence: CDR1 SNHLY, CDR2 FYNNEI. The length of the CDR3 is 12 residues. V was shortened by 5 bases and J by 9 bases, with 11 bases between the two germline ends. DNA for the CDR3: TGTGCCAGCAGTCAGGGGGGGCCTGAGCAGTTCTTC. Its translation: CASSQGGPEQFF.

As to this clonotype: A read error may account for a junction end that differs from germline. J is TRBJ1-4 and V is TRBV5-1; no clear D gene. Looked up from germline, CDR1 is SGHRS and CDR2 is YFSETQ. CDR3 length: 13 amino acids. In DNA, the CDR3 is TGCACCAGCAGCTTGGAAGGGAATGAAAAACTGTTTTTT. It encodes CTSSLEGNEKLFF.

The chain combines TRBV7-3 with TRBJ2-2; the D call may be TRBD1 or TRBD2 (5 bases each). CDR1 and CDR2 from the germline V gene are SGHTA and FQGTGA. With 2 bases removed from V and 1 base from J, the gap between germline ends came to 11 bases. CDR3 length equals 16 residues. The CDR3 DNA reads TGTGCCAGCAGCTTAGAGGGGCAGCAGAACACCGGGGAGCTGTTTTTT. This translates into CASSLEGQQNTGELFF.